This T cell receptor beta chain was captured in a study of T cell responses to AZD1222 COVID-19 vaccine. Study-level points and caveats: Close to half of all spike-specific TCRs reportedly target regions of the variants that are unmutated. The repertoires were collected only after the peak T cell response. Seropositive at baseline were only 5 to 7 AZD1222 recipients.

On this clone: What it binds is not known.

The CDR3 covers 16 residues. Germline CDR1 MNHEY, CDR2 SVGAGI. J gave up 8 bases and V 3 bases, and 12 bases lay outside the gene matches. Pooling of second doses given at about 4 or about 12 weeks was done. Assay: immunoSEQ multiplex PCR; the TCRdb copy retains only in-frame clones and omits some. This repertoire shows 150,000 to 200,000 clones, roughly 91% found once; its top ten account for roughly 6%. This specimen consisted of peripheral blood, obtained 28 days after the second AZD1222 dose. The chain combines TRBV6-5 with TRBJ1-3, with TRBD1 matching over 8 bases. The TCR originated in an adult who received the AZD1222 COVID-19 vaccine. CDR3 DNA sequence: TGTGCCAGCAGTTATCCGGACAGGGTAGGAGGCCACACCATATATTTT. This sequence encodes CASSYPDRVGGHTIYF.